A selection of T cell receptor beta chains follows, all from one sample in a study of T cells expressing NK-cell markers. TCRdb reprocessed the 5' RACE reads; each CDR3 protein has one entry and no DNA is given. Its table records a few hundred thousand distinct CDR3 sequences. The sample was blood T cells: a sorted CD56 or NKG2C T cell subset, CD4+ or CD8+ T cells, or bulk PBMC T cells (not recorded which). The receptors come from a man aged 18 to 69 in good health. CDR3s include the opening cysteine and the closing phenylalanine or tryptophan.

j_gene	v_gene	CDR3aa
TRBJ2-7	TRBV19	CASSGRDGSYEQYF
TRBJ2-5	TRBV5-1	CASSPTGARETQYF
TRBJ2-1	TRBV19	CASSRDRGGEQFF
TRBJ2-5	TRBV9	CASSVDRAPRETQYF
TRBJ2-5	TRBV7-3	CASSFGPLETQYF
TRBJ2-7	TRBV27	CASSSPSGVRSEQYF
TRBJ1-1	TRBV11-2	CASSFRQGVTEAFF
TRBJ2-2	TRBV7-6	CASSLRSQGTSGELFF
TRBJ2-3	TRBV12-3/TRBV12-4	CASSLAQRRLTDTQYF
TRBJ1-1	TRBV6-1	CASSSRVNYMNTEAFF
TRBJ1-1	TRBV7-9	CASSLRTGKEEAFF
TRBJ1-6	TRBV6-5	CASSYSRRQNNSPLHF
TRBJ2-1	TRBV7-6	CASSPAYNEQFF